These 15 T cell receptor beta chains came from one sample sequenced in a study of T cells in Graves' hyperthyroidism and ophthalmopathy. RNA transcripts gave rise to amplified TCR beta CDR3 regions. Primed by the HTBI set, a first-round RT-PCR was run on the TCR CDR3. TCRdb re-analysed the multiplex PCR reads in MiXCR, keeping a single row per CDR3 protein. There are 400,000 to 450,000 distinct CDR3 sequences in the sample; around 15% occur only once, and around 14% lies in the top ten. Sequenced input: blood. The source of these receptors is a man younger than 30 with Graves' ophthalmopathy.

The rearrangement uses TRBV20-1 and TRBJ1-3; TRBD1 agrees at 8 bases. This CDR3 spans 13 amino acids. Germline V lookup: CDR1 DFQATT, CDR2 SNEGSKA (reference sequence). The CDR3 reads CSTGGASGNTIYF. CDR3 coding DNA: TGCAGCACAGGGGGTGCCTCTGGAAACACCATATATTTT.

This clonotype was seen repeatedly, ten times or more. The CDR3 sequence: CASSPRELTPPLHF. DNA for the CDR3: TGTGCCAGCTCACCACGTGAGTTAACACCACCCCTCCACTTT. The chain recombines TRBV18 with TRBJ1-6; D unresolved. The V and J ends lost 1 base and 11 bases respectively, with 12 bases between them. Germline V gene lookup returns CDR1 KGHSH and CDR2 LQKENI. This CDR3 contains 14 residues.

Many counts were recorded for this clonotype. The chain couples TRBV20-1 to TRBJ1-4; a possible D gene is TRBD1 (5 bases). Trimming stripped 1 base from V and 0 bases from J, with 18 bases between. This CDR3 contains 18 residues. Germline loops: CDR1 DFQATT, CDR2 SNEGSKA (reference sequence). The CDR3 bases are TGCAGTGCTAGAGGATATGGGGCAAGGGACTCAACTAATGAAAAACTGTTTTTT. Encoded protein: CSARGYGARDSTNEKLFF.

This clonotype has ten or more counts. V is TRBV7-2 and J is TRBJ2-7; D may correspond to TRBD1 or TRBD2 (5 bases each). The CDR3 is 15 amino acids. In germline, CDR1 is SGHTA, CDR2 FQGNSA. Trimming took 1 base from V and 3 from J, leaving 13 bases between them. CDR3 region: CASSLVPRDLYEQYF. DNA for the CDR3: TGTGCCAGCAGCTTAGTTCCCAGGGACCTCTACGAGCAGTACTTC.

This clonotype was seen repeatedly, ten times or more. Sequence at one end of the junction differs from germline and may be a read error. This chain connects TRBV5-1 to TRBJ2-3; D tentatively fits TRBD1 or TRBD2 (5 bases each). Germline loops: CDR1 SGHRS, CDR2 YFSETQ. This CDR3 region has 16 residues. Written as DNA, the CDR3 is TGCGCCAACAGCTTGGCTCGGGACCTCAGCACAGATACGCAGTATTTT. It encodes CANSLARDLSTDTQYF.

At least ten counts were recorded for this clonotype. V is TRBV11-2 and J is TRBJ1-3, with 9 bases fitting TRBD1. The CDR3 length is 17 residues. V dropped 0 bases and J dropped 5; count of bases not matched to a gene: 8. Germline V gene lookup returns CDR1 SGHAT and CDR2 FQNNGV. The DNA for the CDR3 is TGTGCCAGCAGCTTAGAGGCGACAGGGGGTAGAAGAAACACCATATATTTT. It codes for CASSLEATGGRRNTIYF.

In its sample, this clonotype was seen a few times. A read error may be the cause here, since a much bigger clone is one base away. This chain's CDR3 is CASNRDNQEAQYF. In DNA, the CDR3 is TGTGCCAGCAACCGGGACAACCAAGAGGCCCAGTACTTC. The chain joins TRBV2 to TRBJ2-5; a possible D gene is TRBD1 (6 bases). The CDR3 is 13 residues long. Germline-derived CDR1 and CDR2 are SNHLY and FYNNEI.

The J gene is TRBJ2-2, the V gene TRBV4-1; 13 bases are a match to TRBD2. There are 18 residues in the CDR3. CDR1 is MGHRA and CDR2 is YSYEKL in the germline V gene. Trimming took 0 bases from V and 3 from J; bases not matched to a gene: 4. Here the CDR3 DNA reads TGCGCCAGCAGCCAAGAGGGACTAGCGGGATCTGACACCGGGGAGCTGTTTTTT. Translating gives CASSQEGLAGSDTGELFF.

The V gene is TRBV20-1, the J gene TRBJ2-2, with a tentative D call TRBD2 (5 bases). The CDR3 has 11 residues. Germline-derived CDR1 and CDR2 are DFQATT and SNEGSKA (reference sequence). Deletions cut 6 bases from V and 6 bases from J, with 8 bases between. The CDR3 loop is CSAGRAGELFF. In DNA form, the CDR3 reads TGCAGTGCCGGGCGGGCCGGGGAGCTGTTTTTT.

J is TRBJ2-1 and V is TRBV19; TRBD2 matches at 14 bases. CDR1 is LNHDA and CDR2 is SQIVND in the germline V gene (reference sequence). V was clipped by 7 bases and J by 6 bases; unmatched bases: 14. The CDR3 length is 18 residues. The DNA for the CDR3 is TGTGCCAGTACCAAACGACTAGCGGGGGGGCCGGCGCCCAATGAGCAGTTCTTC. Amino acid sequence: CASTKRLAGGPAPNEQFF. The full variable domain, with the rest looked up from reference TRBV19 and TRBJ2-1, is DGGITQSPKYLFRKEGQNVTLSCEQNLNHDAMYWYRQDPGQGLRLIYYSQIVNDFQKGDIAEGYSVSREKKESFPLTVTSAQKNPTAFYLCASTKRLAGGPAPNEQFFGPGTRLTVL.

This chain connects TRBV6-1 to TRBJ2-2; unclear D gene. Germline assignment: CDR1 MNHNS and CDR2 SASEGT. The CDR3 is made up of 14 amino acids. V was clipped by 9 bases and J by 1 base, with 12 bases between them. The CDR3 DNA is TGTGCCAGTCGCCCGTGGGAGAACACCGGGGAGCTGTTTTTT. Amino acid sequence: CASRPWENTGELFF.

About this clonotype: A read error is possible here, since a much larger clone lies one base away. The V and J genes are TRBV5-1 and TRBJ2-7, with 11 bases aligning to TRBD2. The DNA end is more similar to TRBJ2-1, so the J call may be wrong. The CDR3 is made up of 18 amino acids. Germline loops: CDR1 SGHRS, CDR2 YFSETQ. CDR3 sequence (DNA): TGCGCCAGCAGCTTTCGACTAGCGGGATCATGGGGTGCCTACGAGCAGTTCTTC. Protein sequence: CASSFRLAGSWGAYEQFF.

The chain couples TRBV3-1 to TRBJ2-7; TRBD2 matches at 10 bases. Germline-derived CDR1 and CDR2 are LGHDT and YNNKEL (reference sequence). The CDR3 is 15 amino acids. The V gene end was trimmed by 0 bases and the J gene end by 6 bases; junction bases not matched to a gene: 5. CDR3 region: CASSQEKSGGAEQYF. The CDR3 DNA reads TGTGCCAGCAGCCAAGAAAAGAGCGGGGGGGCCGAGCAGTACTTC.

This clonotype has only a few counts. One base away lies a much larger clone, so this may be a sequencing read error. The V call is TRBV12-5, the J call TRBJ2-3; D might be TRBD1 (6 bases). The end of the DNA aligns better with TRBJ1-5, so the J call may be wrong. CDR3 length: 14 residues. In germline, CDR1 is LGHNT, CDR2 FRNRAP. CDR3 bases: TGTGCTAGTGGCCCGGGACAAGGCACAGATACGCAGCATTTT. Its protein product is CASGPGQGTDTQHF.

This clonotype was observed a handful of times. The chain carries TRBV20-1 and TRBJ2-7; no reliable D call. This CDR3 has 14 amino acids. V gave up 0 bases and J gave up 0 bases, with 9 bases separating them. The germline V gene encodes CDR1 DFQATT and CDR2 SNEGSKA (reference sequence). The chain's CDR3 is CSARDLTRSYEQYF. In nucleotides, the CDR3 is TGCAGTGCTAGAGATTTAACTCGCTCCTACGAGCAGTACTTC.